These 8 T cell receptor beta chains originate from one sample sequenced in a study of memory CD4+ T cells and cytomegalovirus serostatus. The protocol was immunoSEQ multiplex PCR, while the TCRdb copy is restricted to in-frame clones and leaves out a portion. Here the sample spans some 35,000 clones, roughly 85% being singletons. Single viable CD3+CD4+CD8-CD45RO+ cells were sorted as the memory CD4+ T cells. Sample: memory CD4+ T cells from blood. These receptors were obtained from an adult in good health and CMV-seropositive.

The chain's CDR3 is CASSLGTSGFPAEQFF. The CDR3 coding sequence is TGTGCCAGCAGCTTGGGGACTAGCGGGTTCCCGGCTGAGCAGTTCTTC. The rearrangement joins TRBV5-4 to TRBJ2-1, with 11 positions matching TRBD2. Per germline, CDR1 SGHNT and CDR2 YYREEE (reference sequence). The CDR3 is 16 residues long. The trim removed 0 bases at V and 9 bases at J, leaving 8 bases unmatched.

The chain carries TRBV19 and TRBJ1-2; 7 bases line up with TRBD1. This CDR3 contains 17 residues. J lost 4 bases, V lost 0 bases, and 11 bases had no gene match. CDR1 LNHDA and CDR2 SQIVND come from the germline V gene (reference sequence). The CDR3 coding sequence is TGTGCCAGTAGTATAGACACGGCCGGGACAGCAATCTATGGCTACACCTTC. Translation: CASSIDTAGTAIYGYTF.

This chain joins TRBV7-3 and TRBJ2-7; TRBD2 agrees at 10 bases. J was trimmed by 7 bases and V by 0 bases; bases with no gene match: 9. The CDR3 consists of 16 residues. Looked up from germline, CDR1 is SGHTA and CDR2 is FQGTGA. The CDR3 nucleotides read TGTGCCAGCAGCTTAACGAAGTCTAGCGGGAGCGGGGAGCAGTACTTC. Translation: CASSLTKSSGSGEQYF.

The CDR3 nucleotides read TGTGCCAGCAGCGTCAGTTCCGGGAGGGTCGACGAGCAGTACTTC. Its protein is CASSVSSGRVDEQYF. The chain links TRBV9 to TRBJ2-7; 8 nucleotides agree with TRBD2. V shed 2 bases and J 5 bases; nucleotides not matched to a gene: 9. CDR1 SGDLS and CDR2 YYNGEE come from the germline V gene. The CDR3 consists of 15 residues.

This chain connects TRBV5-6 to TRBJ2-1, with 11 positions matching TRBD2. The CDR3 length is 15 residues. V gave up 4 bases and J gave up 6 bases; unmatched junction bases: 6. Germline V lookup: CDR1 SGHDT, CDR2 YYEEEE. The CDR3 DNA reads as TGTGCCAGCAGCCTCGGACTAGCGGGCTCCAATGAGCAGTTCTTC. It encodes CASSLGLAGSNEQFF.

The CDR3 sequence: CASSLPQRGKRAFF. CDR3 sequence (DNA): TGTGCCAGCAGTTTACCCCAAAGGGGGAAGCGAGCTTTCTTT. V is TRBV28 and J is TRBJ1-1, with D possibly TRBD1 on 6 matching bases. Trimming shortened V by 2 bases and J by 10 bases, and 17 bases separated the two germline ends. The CDR3 is made up of 14 amino acids. Germline CDR1 is MDHEN and CDR2 is SYDVKM.

The chain uses TRBV28 and TRBJ1-2; D is undetermined. V shed 2 bases and J shed 2 bases, with 3 bases lying between them. From germline, CDR1 is MDHEN and CDR2 SYDVKM. The CDR3 covers 12 residues. The DNA of the CDR3 is TGTGCCAGCAGTTTAGAGAACTATGGCTACACCTTC. It yields the protein CASSLENYGYTF.

The J gene is TRBJ2-5, the V gene TRBV28, with 11 bases aligning to TRBD2. After removal of 4 bases from V and 4 bases from J, the junction contained 2 bases not matched to a gene. Germline V gives CDR1 MDHEN, CDR2 SYDVKM. CDR3 length: 14 residues. CDR3 sequence: CASSSSGRSETQYF. In DNA form, the CDR3 reads TGTGCCAGCAGTTCTAGCGGGAGGTCAGAGACCCAGTACTTC.